These 21 T cell receptor beta chains were all obtained from the same sample, sequenced in a study of OX40 agonist ivuxolimab in advanced cancers. Data came from immunoSEQ multiplex PCR; TCRdb stores just in-frame clones and leaves some out. Of about 70,000 clones detected, around 84% appear once; the ten largest clones hold roughly 6.8%. This specimen was CD4+ or CD8+ T cells sorted from blood, taken in a trial of the OX40 agonist ivuxolimab. These receptors came from an adult with an advanced solid tumor such as melanoma, head and neck, liver or kidney cancer.

This chain joins TRBV5-1 and TRBJ2-5; TRBD1 is a possible D gene (8 bases). Germline V gene sequence: CDR1 SGHRS, CDR2 YFSETQ. The CDR3 has 14 amino acids. V lost 4 bases and J 5 bases, leaving 15 bases between the germline ends. This CDR3 is CASSVQQGGETQYF. The CDR3 DNA reads TGCGCCAGCAGCGTTCAACAGGGGGGGGAGACCCAGTACTTC.

This chain joins TRBV5-4 and TRBJ2-2; 15 nucleotides match TRBD2. This CDR3 spans 17 amino acids. J gave up 6 bases and V 3 bases, and 6 bases lay outside the gene matches. The germline CDR1 and CDR2 sequences are SGHNT and YYREEE (reference sequence). CDR3 nucleotide sequence: TGTGCCAGCAGCTCCGGACTAGCGGGGGGGCCGTCCGGGGAGCTGTTTTTT. This translates into CASSSGLAGGPSGELFF. Looking up the rest from reference TRBV5-4 and TRBJ2-2 gives the full variable domain: ETGVTQSPTHLIKTRGQQVTLRCSSQSGHNTVSWYQQALGQGPQFIFQYYREEENGRGNFPPRFSGLQFPNYSSELNVNALELDDSALYLCASSSGLAGGPSGELFFGEGSRLTVL.

This clone turned up a few times. The chain has TRBV6-6 and TRBJ2-7; tentative D call: TRBD1 (5 bases). The CDR3 has 14 residues. The germline V gene has CDR1 MNHNY and CDR2 SVGAGI (reference sequence). V gave up 10 bases and J gave up 4 bases, with 20 bases separating them. The CDR3 spells CATRQTLKVYEQYF. CDR3 sequence (DNA): TGTGCCACTCGACAGACCCTGAAGGTATACGAGCAGTACTTC.

The V call is TRBV2, the J call TRBJ2-7, with 7 bases matching TRBD2. The CDR3 runs to 15 residues. Germline V lookup: CDR1 SNHLY, CDR2 FYNNEI. J was trimmed by 4 bases and V by 1 base; bases with no gene match: 7. CDR3 DNA: TGTGCCAGCAGTGAAGAAAGCGGGAAGGGATACGAGCAGTACTTC. Protein: CASSEESGKGYEQYF.

The DNA of the CDR3 is TGCGCCAGCAGCCAGCTGGGACTAGCGGGAACTGAGACCCAGTACTTC. Amino acid sequence: CASSQLGLAGTETQYF. This rearrangement joins TRBV4-1 to TRBJ2-5; TRBD2 matches 13 bases. The germline V gene has CDR1 MGHRA and CDR2 YSYEKL. V lost 3 bases to trimming and J lost 5 bases; unmatched junction nucleotides: 6. CDR3 size: 16 residues.

The chain uses TRBV7-6 and TRBJ2-5; D is uncertain. Between the trimmed V and J ends, which lost 1 base and 5 bases, there was a span of 11 bases. The CDR3 contains 14 residues. CDR1 SGHVS and CDR2 FNYEAQ come from the germline V gene. CDR3 DNA sequence: TGTGCCAGCAGCTTAGGCGGCGATTCCGAGACCCAGTACTTC. This encodes CASSLGGDSETQYF.

This clone was seen only a few times. The V gene is TRBV7-9, the J gene TRBJ2-3; D may be TRBD2 (6 bases). This CDR3 has 15 residues. CDR1 is SEHNR and CDR2 is FQNEAQ in the germline V gene (reference sequence). V shed 4 bases and J shed 3 bases, with 14 bases lying between them. CDR3 DNA sequence: TGTGCCAGCAGCTCTTCGACGGGAGTTACAGATACGCAGTATTTT. Protein product: CASSSSTGVTDTQYF.

This chain links TRBV18 with TRBJ2-3, with a weak D call TRBD1 (5 bases). The germline V gene has CDR1 KGHSH and CDR2 LQKENI. Trimming pared 4 bases from V and 2 bases from J, leaving 13 bases between. CDR3 length: 15 residues. The CDR3 DNA is TGTGCCAGCTCACTATTCGACAGCTACACAGATACGCAGTATTTT. Protein sequence: CASSLFDSYTDTQYF.

This clone was detected a few times. The chain recombines TRBV14 with TRBJ2-3, with a tentative D call TRBD1 (6 bases). The CDR3 length is 17 residues. V was trimmed by 0 bases and J by 4 bases, leaving 17 bases between them. Germline-derived CDR1 and CDR2 are SGHDN and FVKESK. Here the CDR3 reads CASSQDMGAVSADTQYF. The CDR3 DNA sequence: TGTGCCAGCAGCCAAGATATGGGGGCAGTCTCGGCAGATACGCAGTATTTT.

The chain links TRBV5-1 to TRBJ2-3; TRBD1 matches at 7 bases. Germline lookup yields CDR1 SGHRS and CDR2 YFSETQ. With 4 bases clipped from V and 1 base from J, the junction kept 6 bases outside the gene matches. The CDR3 sequence is 15 residues long. The CDR3 coding sequence is TGCGCCAGCAGCATACAGGGGTCGGGCACAGATACGCAGTATTTT. It is translated as CASSIQGSGTDTQYF.

The rearrangement joins TRBV2 to TRBJ2-3, with TRBD2 identical over 14 bases. Per germline, CDR1 SNHLY and CDR2 FYNNEI. CDR3 size: 14 residues. Unmatched junction bases numbered 3, after V lost 6 bases and J lost 7 bases. Here the CDR3 reads CASRGTSGGNTQYF. As DNA, the CDR3 is TGTGCCAGCAGGGGGACTAGCGGGGGAAATACGCAGTATTTT.

J is TRBJ2-1 and V is TRBV5-4; TRBD2 might be the D (6 bases). Deletions cut 4 bases from V and 1 base from J, with 9 bases between. This CDR3 contains 14 residues. Germline loops: CDR1 SGHNT, CDR2 YYREEE (reference sequence). CDR3 DNA: TGTGCCAGCAGCCGGGCGGGGTCCTACAATGAGCAGTTCTTC. This sequence encodes CASSRAGSYNEQFF.

The chain combines TRBV6-5 with TRBJ1-1; D remains unclear. The germline V gene encodes CDR1 MNHEY and CDR2 SVGAGI. V was trimmed by 1 base and J by 5 bases, leaving 8 bases between them. The CDR3 consists of 13 residues. DNA for the CDR3: TGTGCCAGCAGTTACTTCGGTAAGACTGAAGCTTTCTTT. It codes for CASSYFGKTEAFF.

V and J are TRBV10-3 and TRBJ2-2; TRBD2 matches 8 bases. Germline V gene data show CDR1 as ENHRY and CDR2 as SYGVKD. V was pared by 4 bases and J by 3 bases, with 4 bases of the junction left unmatched. This CDR3 comprises 15 residues. CDR3 bases: TGTGCCATCAGTGCAAGGCGGGGGGACACCGGGGAGCTGTTTTTT. Translation: CAISARRGDTGELFF.

This clone has just one count. The chain has TRBV2 and TRBJ2-4; 10 bases are a match to TRBD1. CDR1 is SNHLY and CDR2 is FYNNEI in the germline V gene. CDR3 length: 16 residues. V shed 2 bases, J shed 9 bases, and the junction held 10 bases outside the gene matches. The CDR3 DNA follows: TGTGCCAGCAGTGAAATGGGGACAGGGGATGGTGGCATTCAGTACTTC. Translation gives CASSEMGTGDGGIQYF.

The chain recombines TRBV5-1 with TRBJ1-2, with D unresolved. CDR1 SGHRS and CDR2 YFSETQ come from the germline V gene. V was pared by 0 bases and J by 3 bases, with 6 bases between. There are 13 residues in the CDR3. CDR3 amino acids: CASSLAGDYGYTF. The CDR3 coding sequence is TGCGCCAGCAGCTTGGCAGGTGACTATGGCTACACCTTC.

Turning to this clone: A read error may produce the germline difference seen at one junction end. Other DNA sequences within the sample encode an identical CDR3. The chain uses TRBV4-2 and TRBJ1-2, with no clear D. The CDR3 is 15 residues long. Germline-derived CDR1 and CDR2 are LGHNA and YNFKEQ. The CDR3 DNA reads TGTGCCAGTAGCCCGAATCAGCCGAACTTCTATGGCTACACCTTC. Translation gives CASSPNQPNFYGYTF.

This chain uses TRBV5-4 with TRBJ2-5; 13 nucleotides line up with TRBD2. The J segment lost 1 base and the V segment lost 2 bases, leaving 2 bases of the junction unmatched. This CDR3 comprises 16 residues. Germline V lookup: CDR1 SGHNT, CDR2 YYREEE (reference sequence). DNA of the CDR3: TGTGCCAGCAGCTTTGGACTAGCGGGAGCCCAAGAGACCCAGTACTTC. Protein: CASSFGLAGAQETQYF.

The genes are TRBV5-1 and TRBJ1-5; D remains unclear. The CDR3 length is 15 residues. Germline V gene lookup returns CDR1 SGHRS and CDR2 YFSETQ. Deletions cut 0 bases from V and 1 base from J, with 8 bases between. This CDR3 reads CASSLGGYSNQPQHF. The CDR3, as DNA: TGCGCCAGCAGCTTGGGAGGGTACAGCAATCAGCCCCAGCATTTT.

This chain joins TRBV7-2 and TRBJ1-1; D gene uncertain. CDR1 is SGHTA and CDR2 is FQGNSA in the germline V gene. CDR3 length: 13 amino acids. V was pared by 5 bases and J by 5 bases, with 12 bases between. CDR3 sequence reads: CASSPSWQTEAFF. The CDR3 DNA sequence: TGTGCCAGCAGCCCAAGCTGGCAAACTGAAGCTTTCTTT. Supplemented by reference TRBV7-2 and TRBJ1-1, the full variable domain reads GAGVSQSPSNKVTEKGKDVELRCDPISGHTALYWYRQSLGQGLEFLIYFQGNSAPDKSGLPSDRFSAERTGGSVSTLTIQRTQQEDSAVYLCASSPSWQTEAFFGQGTRLTVV.

This clone was found once. CDR3 nucleotides: TGTGCCAGCAGTTTGGTAGGGGCGGGAGGGACGAACACCGGGGAGCTGTTTTTT. It translates to CASSLVGAGGTNTGELFF. The chain joins TRBV27 to TRBJ2-2; 9 bases are a match to TRBD2. Trimming cost V 3 bases and J 0 bases; bases outside gene matches: 8. The CDR3 is 18 residues long. CDR1 and CDR2 from the germline V gene are MNHEY and SMNVEV (reference sequence).